The source of this T cell receptor beta chain is a study of blood T cell repertoires in COVID-19. Per the germline V gene, CDR1 is GTSNPN and CDR2 is SVGIG (reference sequence). The CDR3 spans 13 residues. V lost 8 bases and J lost 4; bases outside the gene matches: 6. Profiled with immunoSEQ multiplex PCR; TCRdb holds only in-frame clones, not every one. The sample lists 200,000 to 250,000 clones, about nine tenths occurring once. This receptor was obtained from a woman in her 50s with acute or convalescent COVID-19. What was sequenced was peripheral blood. The chain joins TRBV30 to TRBJ1-1; TRBD1 agrees at 11 bases. The CDR3 DNA reads as TGTGCCGGCCCGGGACAGGGGGGCACTGAAGCTTTCTTT. Translated: CAGPGQGGTEAFF.